The sequence of this TCR beta chain was determined in a study of T cell changes during pregnancy in multiple sclerosis. Trimming pared 3 bases from V and 2 bases from J, leaving 17 bases between. This CDR3 has 17 residues. Germline V gives CDR1 MNHEY, CDR2 SMNVEV (reference sequence). The protocol was immunoSEQ multiplex PCR, while the TCRdb copy is restricted to in-frame clones and leaves out a portion. The sample lists about 85,000 clones; approximately 91% were seen once. The sequence was obtained from a female donor with multiple sclerosis, enrolled in a pregnancy study. The V and J genes are TRBV27 and TRBJ1-5; D is unclear. Sequencing was performed on peripheral blood, taken in the first trimester of pregnancy. CDR3 region: CASSFRAAGKRNQPQHF. CDR3 in DNA: TGTGCCAGCAGTTTTAGAGCGGCCGGAAAGCGCAATCAGCCCCAGCATTTT.